Given below is one T cell receptor beta chain in context. The sample belongs to a study of blood T cell repertoires in COVID-19. This CDR3 contains 15 residues. The germline V gene encodes CDR1 LGHNA and CDR2 YSLEER. Losses at the gene ends were 5 bases for V and 6 bases for J; bases not matched to a gene: 8. The repertoire was sequenced with immunoSEQ multiplex PCR; TCRdb's copy has only in-frame clones and lacks some. Of under 250,000 clones listed, around 90% were seen once; the top ten hold roughly 2.6%. The chain links TRBV4-3 to TRBJ2-3, with 10 bases lining up with TRBD2. The material sequenced was PBMCs or T cells enriched from blood (not recorded which). The source is a woman between 25 and 40 years old with acute COVID-19. CDR3 region: CASSSLAGAGDTQYF. CDR3 DNA sequence: TGCGCCAGCAGCTCGCTAGCGGGGGCTGGGGATACGCAGTATTTT.